Listed here are 28 T cell receptor beta chains from one sample, sequenced in a study of shared clonotypes between healthy human individuals. Produced via immunoSEQ multiplex PCR; TCRdb's table is partial and in-frame only. This sample has hundreds of thousands of clones; 90% to 96% occur once, and the top ten carry 0.06%. Specimen: naive CD4+ T cells sorted from blood. The subset: CD45RA+ positively selected. The origin of the receptors is a woman aged 25 to 45 in good health.

V and J are TRBV5-1 and TRBJ2-7; 13 bases fit TRBD2. Trimming at V came to 0 bases and at J to 7 bases, leaving 10 bases not matched to a gene. The CDR3 consists of 17 residues. Germline-derived CDR1 and CDR2 are SGHRS and YFSETQ. The CDR3 spells CASSLEGGLAGVREQYF. The CDR3 bases are TGCGCCAGCAGCTTGGAAGGAGGACTAGCGGGAGTGAGGGAGCAGTACTTC.

The chain joins TRBV6-5 to TRBJ2-7, with 12 bases matching TRBD2. V gave up 5 bases and J gave up 3 bases; unmatched junction bases: 2. The CDR3 is 14 residues long. Germline V gene lookup returns CDR1 MNHEY and CDR2 SVGAGI. The CDR3 region has the DNA TGTGCCAGCAGTCGACTAGCGGGGGTCTACGAGCAGTACTTC. Amino acids: CASSRLAGVYEQYF.

This sequence joins TRBV7-9 and TRBJ2-5; D remains ambiguous. The CDR3 runs 13 residues. V lost 0 bases and J lost 5, with 7 bases in between. The germline V gene has CDR1 SEHNR and CDR2 FQNEAQ (reference sequence). CDR3 region: CASSLAGPETQYF. CDR3 DNA: TGTGCCAGCAGCTTAGCGGGCCCGGAGACCCAGTACTTC.

The rearrangement links TRBV5-1 to TRBJ2-1; 7 nucleotides line up with TRBD1. The germline V gene has CDR1 SGHRS and CDR2 YFSETQ. This CDR3 is 15 amino acids long. Germline trimming cut 3 bases from V and 0 bases from J; bases unmatched to any gene: 3. The CDR3 protein is CASSWGQLSYNEQFF. The CDR3 DNA follows: TGCGCCAGCAGCTGGGGACAGCTCTCCTACAATGAGCAGTTCTTC.

This clone has only one observation. The chain uses TRBV28 and TRBJ1-2, with 7 bases matching TRBD1. The germline CDR1 and CDR2 sequences are MDHEN and SYDVKM. Trimming removed 7 bases from V and 8 bases from J; junction bases left unmatched: 7. The CDR3 is 12 residues long. CDR3 nucleotide sequence: TGTGCCAGCACGGACAGAGGGGGCGGCTACACCTTC. This gives the protein CASTDRGGGYTF.

The CDR3 nucleotides read TGCAGTGCGTCTTTGGCGAATGAGCAGTTCTTC. Translated, it gives CSASLANEQFF. The chain uses TRBV20-1 and TRBJ2-1; D gene unclear. The CDR3 loop spans 11 amino acids. Trimming took 6 bases from V and 7 from J, leaving 10 bases between them. CDR1 and CDR2 from the germline V gene are DFQATT and SNEGSKA (reference sequence).

The chain carries TRBV25-1 and TRBJ2-1; 10 nucleotides align to TRBD2. V trimming: 3 bases; J trimming: 0 bases; junction bases outside the gene matches: 2. Germline CDR1 and CDR2: MGHDK and SYGVNS. The CDR3 spans 16 residues. The CDR3: CASSELAGASYNEQFF. DNA for the CDR3: TGTGCCAGCAGTGAGCTAGCGGGAGCCTCCTACAATGAGCAGTTCTTC.

This rearrangement joins TRBV6-5 to TRBJ1-2, with 9 bases identical to TRBD1. Looked up from germline, CDR1 is MNHEY and CDR2 is SVGAGI. J lost 8 bases, V lost 7 bases, and 8 bases had no gene match. This CDR3 is built from 13 residues. The CDR3 reads CASTPGTGSGYTF. The CDR3 DNA reads as TGTGCCAGCACCCCCGGGACAGGGAGCGGCTACACCTTC.

The chain employs TRBV15 and TRBJ2-7; 7 bases fit TRBD1. V lost 1 base, J lost 5 bases, and 5 bases stayed unmatched. The CDR3 sequence is 14 residues long. Germline CDR1 is LNHNV and CDR2 is YYDKDF (reference sequence). The CDR3 nucleotides are TGTGCCACCAGCAGAGGATCAGGGGGAAACGAGCAGTACTTC. Protein product: CATSRGSGGNEQYF.

J is TRBJ2-4 and V is TRBV18; D could derive from TRBD1 or TRBD2 (5 bases each). The V end lost 2 bases, the J end lost 3 bases, and 11 bases lay between the germline ends. In germline, CDR1 is KGHSH, CDR2 LQKENI. The CDR3 is made up of 15 amino acids. The CDR3, as DNA: TGTGCCAGCTCACCATCGGGGCAGAGCAAAAACATTCAGTACTTC. Residues: CASSPSGQSKNIQYF.

The chain is built from TRBV27 and TRBJ2-7, with 9 nucleotides matching TRBD2. Germline V CDR1 and CDR2: MNHEY, SMNVEV (reference sequence). The CDR3 covers 12 residues. The V and J ends lost 8 bases and 3 bases, in that order; junction bases with no gene match: 2. As DNA, the CDR3 is TGTGCCAGCGGAGCGGGAGGCTACGAGCAGTACTTC. It translates to CASGAGGYEQYF.

This rearrangement joins TRBV28 to TRBJ1-1; TRBD1 aligns across 8 bases. V lost 1 base, J lost 3 bases, and 13 bases stayed unmatched. The CDR3 is 18 amino acids. Germline CDR1 MDHEN, CDR2 SYDVKM. CDR3 in amino acids: CASSLYLLRQGADTEAFF. The CDR3 DNA sequence: TGTGCCAGCAGTTTATATCTGCTTCGGCAGGGGGCGGACACTGAAGCTTTCTTT.

This clone appeared once. The chain recombines TRBV27 with TRBJ2-1; D gene ambiguous. The CDR3 spans 13 residues. Looked up from germline, CDR1 is MNHEY and CDR2 is SMNVEV (reference sequence). Trimming took 2 bases from V and 4 from J, leaving 6 bases between them. CDR3 amino acids: CASSLASYNEQFF. For the CDR3, the DNA is TGTGCCAGCAGTTTAGCCAGTTACAATGAGCAGTTCTTC.

The chain combines TRBV5-1 with TRBJ1-2; possible D gene TRBD1, 6 bases. CDR3 size: 15 residues. V lost 0 bases, J lost 7 bases, and 16 bases lay in between. Germline V gives CDR1 SGHRS, CDR2 YFSETQ. The CDR3 bases are TGCGCCAGCAGCTTGGACCCTCAGGGGCTGCGTGGCTACACCTTC. It yields the protein CASSLDPQGLRGYTF.

This rearrangement joins TRBV7-9 to TRBJ2-2; no reliable D call. The ends were cut back, 4 bases at V and 0 bases at J, with 12 bases in the middle. This CDR3 region has 16 residues. Germline values: CDR1 SEHNR, CDR2 FQNEAQ (reference sequence). DNA for the CDR3: TGTGCCAGCAGCTCAAATCCGTGGCCGAACACCGGGGAGCTGTTTTTT. Translation gives CASSSNPWPNTGELFF. The complete variable domain, with remaining parts taken from reference TRBV7-9 and TRBJ2-2, reads DTGVSQNPRHKITKRGQNVTFRCDPISEHNRLYWYRQTLGQGPEFLTYFQNEAQLEKSRLLSDRFSAERPKGSFSTLEIQRTEQGDSAMYLCASSSNPWPNTGELFFGEGSRLTVL.

The rearrangement uses TRBV5-1 and TRBJ2-3; no firm D call. Germline V gene data show CDR1 as SGHRS and CDR2 as YFSETQ. The CDR3 totals 16 residues. V was pared by 0 bases and J by 0 bases, with 11 bases between. As DNA, the CDR3 is TGCGCCAGCAGCTTGGCAGTCGTCGAAAGCACAGATACGCAGTATTTT. Protein: CASSLAVVESTDTQYF.

V usage is TRBV10-1 and J usage is TRBJ1-5; unclear D gene. Deletions cut 8 bases from V and 6 bases from J, with 14 bases between. CDR1 is WNHNN and CDR2 is SYGVQD in the germline V gene (reference sequence). This CDR3 has 13 residues. This CDR3 reads CASSNTPSQPQHF. The CDR3 bases are TGCGCCAGCTCCAATACCCCCTCTCAGCCCCAGCATTTT.

This chain joins TRBV30 and TRBJ2-5; 14 nucleotides agree with TRBD2. The V gene end was trimmed by 2 bases and the J gene end by 4 bases; junction bases not matched to a gene: 3. CDR1 GTSNPN and CDR2 SVGIG come from the germline V gene (reference sequence). The CDR3 is 15 amino acids. The CDR3 region is CAWSSGTSGRETQYF. CDR3 nucleotide sequence: TGTGCCTGGAGTTCCGGGACTAGCGGGAGAGAGACCCAGTACTTC.

V is TRBV2 and J is TRBJ1-1; no firm D call. The CDR3 spans 8 residues. Germline V gene lookup returns CDR1 SNHLY and CDR2 FYNNEI. This CDR3 is CATTEAFF. DNA for the CDR3: TGTGCAACCACTGAAGCTTTCTTT. The full variable domain, in which reference TRBV2 and TRBJ1-1 provide the parts outside the CDR3, is EPEVTQTPSHQVTQMGQEVILRCVPISNHLYFYWYRQILGQKVEFLVSFYNNEISEKSEIFDDQFSVERPDGSNFTLKIRSTKLEDSAMYFCATTEAFFGQGTRLTVV.

V and J are TRBV5-1 and TRBJ2-2; D call uncertain. Looked up from germline, CDR1 is SGHRS and CDR2 is YFSETQ. The CDR3 has 12 residues. V lost 4 bases and J 5 bases, leaving 6 bases between the germline ends. The CDR3 protein is CASSNPTGELFF. As DNA, the CDR3 is TGCGCCAGCAGCAATCCAACCGGGGAGCTGTTTTTT.

CDR3 sequence reads: CASSFMSSGRGEQYF. The CDR3 nucleotides read TGTGCCAGCAGCTTCATGTCTAGCGGGAGGGGTGAGCAGTACTTC. V and J are TRBV7-2 and TRBJ2-7; 12 bases align to TRBD2. Germline V gene data show CDR1 as SGHTA and CDR2 as FQGNSA. The CDR3 sequence is 15 residues long. J lost 7 bases, V lost 3 bases, and 7 bases had no gene match.

This sequence joins TRBV7-9 and TRBJ1-4; D not resolved. The CDR3 extends over 13 amino acids. Germline V lookup: CDR1 SEHNR, CDR2 FQNEAQ (reference sequence). V was pared by 2 bases and J by 6 bases, with 7 bases between. The chain's CDR3 is CASSLLGYEKLFF. The CDR3, as DNA: TGTGCCAGCAGCTTACTGGGGTATGAAAAACTGTTTTTT. The full variable domain, completed using reference TRBV7-9 and TRBJ1-4, is DTGVSQNPRHKITKRGQNVTFRCDPISEHNRLYWYRQTLGQGPEFLTYFQNEAQLEKSRLLSDRFSAERPKGSFSTLEIQRTEQGDSAMYLCASSLLGYEKLFFGSGTQLSVL.

The CDR3 DNA reads as TGTGCCAGCAGCTACGGACTGCCTGGGGCCAACGTCCTGACTTTC. This gives the protein CASSYGLPGANVLTF. The V gene is TRBV6-5, the J gene TRBJ2-6, with D tentatively TRBD2 (5 bases). Germline V lookup: CDR1 MNHEY, CDR2 SVGAGI. The CDR3 loop spans 15 amino acids. The V end was cut by 6 bases, the J end by 2 bases, with 11 bases between.

Concerning this clone itself: Other DNA sequences in this specimen translate into the identical CDR3. The J gene is TRBJ2-1, the V gene TRBV18; D ambiguous. Trimming stripped 1 base from V and 0 bases from J, with 4 bases between. The CDR3 length is 14 residues. CDR1 and CDR2 (germline): KGHSH, LQKENI. The CDR3 sequence: CASSPLSSYNEQFF. Written as DNA, the CDR3 is TGTGCCAGCTCACCACTGAGCTCCTACAATGAGCAGTTCTTC.

This sequence joins TRBV19 and TRBJ2-3, with D maybe TRBD1 (6 bases). The CDR3 spans 15 residues. V was cut by 7 bases and J by 4 bases, with 18 bases left in between. Germline assignment: CDR1 LNHDA and CDR2 SQIVND (reference sequence). The CDR3 loop is CASTWGRGGADTQYF. CDR3 in DNA: TGTGCCAGTACCTGGGGCAGGGGTGGTGCAGATACGCAGTATTTT.

The genes are TRBV14 and TRBJ2-5; the D gene is possibly TRBD1 (6 bases). V gave up 4 bases and J gave up 11 bases, with 20 bases separating them. The germline CDR1 and CDR2 sequences are SGHDN and FVKESK. CDR3 length: 14 amino acids. This chain's CDR3 is CASSPGTPRQGQYF. DNA of the CDR3: TGTGCCAGCAGCCCCGGGACACCCCGTCAGGGGCAGTACTTC. Full variable domain (remainder filled in from reference TRBV14 and TRBJ2-5): EAGVTQFPSHSVIEKGQTVTLRCDPISGHDNLYWYRRVMGKEIKFLLHFVKESKQDESGMPNNRFLAERTGGTYSTLKVQPAELEDSGVYFCASSPGTPRQGQYFGPGTRLLVL.

The J gene is TRBJ2-1, the V gene TRBV11-2; TRBD2 is a possible D gene (5 bases). V shed 4 bases and J shed 0 bases, with 10 bases lying between them. The CDR3 sequence is 15 residues long. Germline V gives CDR1 SGHAT, CDR2 FQNNGV. The CDR3 is CASSYSASSYNEQFF. The CDR3 region has the DNA TGTGCCAGCAGCTATAGCGCTAGCTCCTACAATGAGCAGTTCTTC.

The chain has TRBV6-1 and TRBJ2-7; TRBD2 might be the D (5 bases). V gave up 0 bases and J gave up 6 bases, with 9 bases separating them. Germline V gene sequence: CDR1 MNHNS, CDR2 SASEGT. The CDR3 loop spans 13 amino acids. CDR3 sequence: CASSEARAGEQYF. In DNA form, the CDR3 reads TGTGCCAGCAGTGAAGCGCGGGCCGGCGAGCAGTACTTC.